The 10 T cell receptor beta chains presented below share a single source sample, sequenced in a study of T-cell memory formation after mild COVID-19. In TCRdb, the 5' RACE reads were re-called with MiXCR into one record per CDR3 protein. The data hold about 360,000 distinct CDR3 sequences, with under 15% observed a single time. Sequencing was carried out using PBMCs or a T cell subset sorted from them (not recorded which). The receptors here all came from a man younger than 35 who had mild COVID-19 (a few samples of this study predate the infection). Cell type and time point are not known.

This chain uses TRBV6-2 or TRBV6-3 with TRBJ2-7; D unresolved. The CDR3 consists of 12 residues. The V gene's germline CDR1 is MNHEY and CDR2 SVGEGT. V lost 0 bases to trimming and J lost 5 bases, with 5 bases between them. CDR3 nucleotide sequence: TGTGCCAGCAGTTACTCGTGGGACGAGCAGTACTTC. Its translation is CASSYSWDEQYF.

This clonotype appeared a single time. The chain recombines TRBV12-3 or TRBV12-4 with TRBJ1-5; TRBD1 agrees at 7 bases. The J segment lost 9 bases and the V segment lost 0 bases, leaving 8 bases of the junction unmatched. The CDR3 covers 15 residues. DNA of the CDR3: TGTGCCAGCAGTTTAGCGACAGGGATGGGGCCGCCCCAGCATTTT. As protein: CASSLATGMGPPQHF.

This clonotype came up many times. This rearrangement joins TRBV10-3 to TRBJ1-4; D gene ambiguous. This CDR3 contains 14 residues. Trimming removed 10 bases at V and 3 bases at J, with 15 bases between. CDR1 and CDR2 (germline): ENHRY, SYGVKD. The CDR3 protein is CATGRSSPNEKLFF. In DNA form, the CDR3 reads TGTGCCACCGGTCGCTCCTCCCCTAATGAAAAACTGTTTTTT.

This clonotype showed up many times. The genes are TRBV12-3 or TRBV12-4 and TRBJ2-2, with 12 bases fitting TRBD2. The CDR3 loop spans 16 amino acids. The junction had 2 bases not matched to a gene; V was cut back by 1 base and J by 5 bases. This CDR3 is CASSLGLAGGTGELFF. In DNA form, the CDR3 reads TGTGCCAGCAGTTTAGGGCTAGCGGGGGGGACCGGGGAGCTGTTTTTT.

The table lists this clonotype with a few counts. CDR3 loop: CASSLSQTGPDTQYF. CDR3 nucleotides: TGCGCCAGCAGCTTATCGCAGACAGGTCCCGATACGCAGTATTTT. This chain links TRBV5-1 with TRBJ2-3; D possibly corresponds to TRBD1 (6 bases). Trimming left V 2 bases short and J 6 bases short, with 16 bases between. The CDR3 consists of 15 residues. Germline assignment: CDR1 SGHRS and CDR2 YFSETQ. Supplemented by reference TRBV5-1 and TRBJ2-3, the full variable domain reads KAGVTQTPRYLIKTRGQQVTLSCSPISGHRSVSWYQQTPGQGLQFLFEYFSETQRNKGNFPGRFSGRQFSNSRSEMNVSTLELGDSALYLCASSLSQTGPDTQYFGPGTRLTVL.

The CDR3 spells CASRFGTGLNTEAFF. CDR3 coding DNA: TGCGCCAGCCGTTTTGGGACAGGGCTGAACACTGAAGCTTTCTTT. This chain joins TRBV5-1 and TRBJ1-1, with 9 bases lining up with TRBD1. Germline values: CDR1 SGHRS, CDR2 YFSETQ. V shed 7 bases, J shed 0 bases, and the junction held 7 bases outside the gene matches. CDR3 length equals 15 residues.

This clonotype was recorded a few times. J is TRBJ1-6 and V is TRBV4-3, with TRBD1 matching over 9 bases. The CDR3 is 16 amino acids. V was pared by 2 bases and J by 5 bases, with 4 bases of the junction left unmatched. From germline, CDR1 is LGHNA and CDR2 YSLEER. The CDR3 nucleotides read TGCGCCAGCAGCCAACGGACAGGGGCGCATAATTCACCCCTCCACTTT. It encodes CASSQRTGAHNSPLHF.

For this clonotype: With a much larger clone just one base away, this may be a read error. The J gene is TRBJ1-2, the V gene TRBV7-2, with 9 bases matching TRBD1. CDR1 and CDR2 (germline): SGHTA, FQGNSA. This CDR3 spans 15 amino acids. Unmatched junction bases numbered 9, after V lost 2 bases and J lost 8 bases. The CDR3 loop is CASSLYYTGGDGYTF. CDR3 coding DNA: TGTGCCAGCAGCTTATACTACACAGGGGGCGACGGCTACACCTTC.

The chain uses TRBV5-1 and TRBJ1-5; D is perhaps TRBD1 (5 bases). V gave up 6 bases and J gave up 5 bases, with 15 bases separating them. The CDR3 length is 14 residues. Germline assignment: CDR1 SGHRS and CDR2 YFSETQ. CDR3 protein: CASMRARDDQPQHF. CDR3 coding DNA: TGCGCCAGCATGAGGGCCAGGGATGATCAGCCCCAGCATTTT.

Only a few counts were recorded for this clonotype. This chain links TRBV5-1 with TRBJ1-2, with TRBD1 as a possible D gene (5 bases). The CDR3 runs to 15 residues. CDR1 is SGHRS, CDR2 YFSETQ, per germline. Trimming removed 4 bases from V and 0 bases from J, with 13 bases in between. CDR3 DNA: TGCGCCAGCAGCCTGGGACTTCCGTCTAACTATGGCTACACCTTC. Translating it yields CASSLGLPSNYGYTF.